This T cell receptor beta chain was obtained from a study of T-cell reconstitution after alpha-beta-depleted transplantation in children. Preparation of the TCRbeta library involved a method that used unique molecular identifiers. Each CDR3 protein is one row after TCRdb ran MiXCR on the PCR reads. Of around 680,000 distinct CDR3 sequences in the sample, 15% to 20% were seen once. The V gene lost 1 base and the J gene lost 5 bases, with 18 bases spanning the gap. Germline V gives CDR1 DFQATT, CDR2 SNEGSKA (reference sequence). The CDR3 loop spans 15 amino acids. The rearrangement joins TRBV20-1 to TRBJ2-7; tentatively, D is TRBD2 (5 bases). The sequenced sample was PBMCs from the stem cell graft donor, obtained from the stem cell graft. This TCR was recovered from a human donor who donated a stem cell graft to a child with acute myeloid leukemia. The CDR3 bases are TGCAGTGCTAGAGGGCAACGCGGGCCGTACGACGAGCAGTACTTC. This translates into CSARGQRGPYDEQYF.